Listed here are 2 T cell receptor beta chains from one sample, sequenced in a study of T cells in tuberculosis. TCRdb's table, derived via immunoSEQ multiplex PCR, lists solely in-frame clones and lacks some. The sample has tens of thousands of clones, more than 85% seen once. The sequenced sample was PBMCs. Receptor source: a donor aged 10-29 years with latent tuberculosis or without tuberculosis infection.

This chain joins TRBV4-1 and TRBJ1-1, with 11 bases aligning to TRBD1. There are 19 residues in the CDR3. From germline, CDR1 is MGHRA and CDR2 YSYEKL. With V trimmed by 4 bases and J by 7 bases, 20 bases remained unmatched. As DNA, the CDR3 is TGCGCCAGCAGCCCCAGGGGACAGGGGGAATATGACGGCCGAATTGAAGCTTTCTTT. Its protein product is CASSPRGQGEYDGRIEAFF.

The V call is TRBV6-6, the J call TRBJ2-2, with TRBD2 matching 9 bases. With V trimmed by 0 bases and J by 5 bases, 4 bases remained unmatched. CDR1 and CDR2 (germline): MNHNY, SVGAGI (reference sequence). The CDR3 extends over 16 amino acids. As DNA, the CDR3 is TGTGCCAGCAGTTACTCGACTAGCGGCTATACCGGGGAGCTGTTTTTT. It is translated as CASSYSTSGYTGELFF.